This T cell receptor beta chain stems from a study of T cell responses to AZD1222 COVID-19 vaccine. Notes on the study in general: Spike-specific TCR breadth and depth went up after people got two AZD1222 doses. Researchers took repertoire samples only after the peak T cell response had come. Only a handful of AZD1222 recipients, more than five in all, had baseline seropositivity. Donors were largely white British and mainly female; clonal diversity was possibly underestimated.

Looked up from germline, CDR1 is SGDLS and CDR2 is YYNGEE. There are 15 residues in the CDR3. V was trimmed by 3 bases and J by 8 bases, leaving 15 bases between them. TCRdb keeps only in-frame clones here, not all; method: immunoSEQ multiplex PCR. The sample includes 110,000 to 150,000 clones, approximately 95% of them seen just once. Comment on this clone: Its antigen is still unknown.

Here the sequenced sample was peripheral blood, taken on day 0 of MenACWY control vaccination. This chain joins TRBV9 and TRBJ1-6; a possible D gene is TRBD1 (5 bases). This sequence originates from an adult in good health. As DNA, the CDR3 is TGTGCCAGCAGCGCCGGGTCGGGGGAGTATTCACCCCTCCACTTT. Protein: CASSAGSGEYSPLHF.